These T cell receptor beta chains were read from a single sample in a study of T-cell reconstitution after alpha-beta-depleted transplantation in children. Each CDR3 protein gets one entry after TCRdb re-called the PCR reads with MiXCR. Counted here are roughly 220,000 distinct CDR3 sequences, 9% to 10% occurring once; the ten biggest clones make up about 5.4%. Sample: PBMCs from the stem cell graft donor, taken from the stem cell graft. These receptors came from a human donor who donated a stem cell graft to a child with SCID. CDR3s include the opening cysteine and the closing phenylalanine or tryptophan. A D gene is named only where the DNA matches it firmly. Clone sizes are given selectively: once, few, many, or a class where the clone is expanded.

d_gene,v_gene,len,j_gene,abundance,CDR3nt,CDR3aa
.,TRBV5-1,13,TRBJ1-2,many,TGCGCCAGCAGCTTGGGGGCAGTTTATGGCTACACCTTC,CASSLGAVYGYTF
.,TRBV5-6,15,TRBJ2-3,many,TGTGCCAGCAGCGAGGACTTCCCGGCAGCAGATACGCAGTATTTT,CASSEDFPAADTQYF
TRBD2,TRBV5-1,17,TRBJ2-2,many,TGCGCCAGCAGCCCTAATCCGGGACTAGCTCCCCCCGGGGAGCTGTTTTTT,CASSPNPGLAPPGELFF
TRBD1,TRBV7-2,14,TRBJ2-7,.,TGTGCCAGCAGCTTATCAGGGGGCGGCTACGAGCAGTACTTC,CASSLSGGGYEQYF
TRBD1,TRBV7-6,15,TRBJ1-2,many,TGTGCCAGCAGCTTATCAGGACAGGGTCGCTATGGCTACACCTTC,CASSLSGQGRYGYTF
.,TRBV27,11,TRBJ1-2,few,TGTGCCAGCAGTTCCGGGGGGCCTTACACCTTC,CASSSGGPYTF
.,TRBV5-1,16,TRBJ2-1,many,TGCGCCAGCAGCAGGAATGCGCGGGGCTCCTACAATGAGCAGTTCTTC,CASSRNARGSYNEQFF
.,TRBV20-1,16,TRBJ2-4,many,TGCAGTGCTAGAGATCTCGGGGGGCCGACGGGAAACATTCAGTACTTC,CSARDLGGPTGNIQYF
.,TRBV20-1,15,TRBJ1-3,many,TGCAGTGCTAGTAACCCACCAGGGTCTGGAAACACCATATATTTT,CSASNPPGSGNTIYF
.,TRBV11-2,16,TRBJ1-1,many,TGTGCCAGCAGCTTAGGTTATCGTGGGCTGCACACTGAAGCTTTCTTT,CASSLGYRGLHTEAFF
.,TRBV4-2,14,TRBJ2-7,many,TGTGCCAGCAGCCAAGGAAGGGGCTGGGACGAGCAGTACTTC,CASSQGRGWDEQYF
.,TRBV7-9,15,TRBJ2-4,many,TGTGCCAGCAGACCTCTTGGGGTAGCCAAAAACATTCAGTACTTC,CASRPLGVAKNIQYF
TRBD1,TRBV28,15,TRBJ1-4,many,TGTGCCAGCAATACTTGGACAGGGGGCGATGAAAAACTGTTTTTT,CASNTWTGGDEKLFF
.,TRBV4-1,15,TRBJ1-1,many,TGCGCCAGCAGCCAGCAAGACAGACCAAACACTGAAGCTTTCTTT,CASSQQDRPNTEAFF
TRBD1,TRBV20-1,14,TRBJ2-7,many,TGCAGTGCTAGAAACCGGGACAGGGGGAACGAGCAGTACTTC,CSARNRDRGNEQYF
.,TRBV5-1,14,TRBJ1-1,many,TGCGCCAGCAGCTTTGGGGGGACGAACACTGAAGCTTTCTTT,CASSFGGTNTEAFF
.,TRBV12-3/TRBV12-4,14,TRBJ1-5,.,TGTGCCAGCAGCAGACAGGTTAGCAATCAGCCCCAGCATTTT,CASSRQVSNQPQHF
TRBD1,TRBV20-1,16,TRBJ1-2,.,TGCAGTGCTAGAGTGGGGACAGCCAGTCTTATCTATGGCTACACCTTC,CSARVGTASLIYGYTF
TRBD1,TRBV5-1,16,TRBJ1-2,many,TGCGCCAGCAGCGACTTGGGAACAGGGGGGGTCTATGGCTACACCTTC,CASSDLGTGGVYGYTF
TRBD1,TRBV7-3,14,TRBJ1-2,many,TGTGCCAGCAGCTCGGGACAGGGGGCCTATGGCTACACCTTC,CASSSGQGAYGYTF
TRBD2,TRBV28,16,TRBJ2-1,many,TGTGCCAGCAGTGCCACTAGCGGGGGGTTCGCCCATGAGCAGTTCTTC,CASSATSGGFAHEQFF
.,TRBV5-1,13,TRBJ2-1,many,TGCGCCAGCAGCTTGGAAACCCTCCAGGAGCAGTTCTTC,CASSLETLQEQFF
.,TRBV20-1,14,TRBJ1-2,many,TGCAGTGCCAGGGGTCCCCACTCCAACTATGGCTACACCTTC,CSARGPHSNYGYTF
TRBD1,TRBV6-5,17,TRBJ1-1,many,TGTGCCAGCAGTTCCCCCCTCAGACAGGGACCGAACACTGAAGCTTTCTTT,CASSSPLRQGPNTEAFF
TRBD2,TRBV20-1,20,TRBJ2-3,.,TGCAGTGCCCAGGTTTCGGGGGTGCCGACTAGCGGGGGCCCCACAGATACGCAGTATTTT,CSAQVSGVPTSGGPTDTQYF
.,TRBV5-1,15,TRBJ2-7,many,TGCGCCAGCAGCCTCACTGACCGAACGTCCTACGAGCAGTACTTC,CASSLTDRTSYEQYF
TRBD1,TRBV18,16,TRBJ2-7,.,TGTGCCAGCTCACCACGCGTAGGGACAGGAGTCAACGAGCAGTACTTC,CASSPRVGTGVNEQYF
.,TRBV20-1,13,TRBJ1-2,many,TGCAGTGCTCCCCGCATTTTCGGCGATGGCTACACCTTC,CSAPRIFGDGYTF
.,TRBV7-8,14,TRBJ2-2,many,TGTGCCAGCAGCTTAGGCCGGGTTGCCGGGGAGCTGTTTTTT,CASSLGRVAGELFF
TRBD2,TRBV24-1,17,TRBJ2-1,few,TGTGCCACCAGCGGGACTAGCGGGGGGACTCGCTACAATGAGCAGTTCTTC,CATSGTSGGTRYNEQFF